These 28 T cell receptor beta chains originate from one sample sequenced in a study of PD-1 blockade in classical Hodgkin lymphoma. Method: immunoSEQ multiplex PCR; TCRdb's copy keeps in-frame clones and lacks some. This table holds 80,000 to 100,000 clones, just over 90% found once. Described time point: cycle 4 day 1 (C4D1), after about 6 weeks of nivolumab. No patient escaped relapse after autologous stem cell transplantation, and brentuximab vedotin exposure varied. This specimen was peripheral blood mononuclear cells (PBMCs), taken before the fourth cycle of nivolumab. The receptor set was obtained from a human donor with classical Hodgkin lymphoma.

This clone was seen a single time. The chain carries TRBV30 and TRBJ2-7; 11 nucleotides line up with TRBD1. The junction had 6 bases not matched to a gene; V was cut back by 4 bases and J by 4 bases. Germline lookup yields CDR1 GTSNPN and CDR2 SVGIG (reference sequence). The CDR3 sequence is 14 residues long. CDR3 in DNA: TGTGCCTGGACCGCCGGGACAGGGGGATACGAGCAGTACTTC. Translated, it gives CAWTAGTGGYEQYF.

V and J are TRBV25-1 and TRBJ2-5; 7 nucleotides agree with TRBD2. Germline CDR1 reads MGHDK; CDR2 reads SYGVNS. This CDR3 spans 14 amino acids. Trimming took 10 bases from V and 5 from J; bases not matched to a gene: 13. CDR3: CAITGGRGSETQYF. In nucleotides, the CDR3 is TGTGCCATTACAGGCGGGAGAGGGAGCGAGACCCAGTACTTC.

This clone was seen only a few times. DNA for the CDR3: TGTGCCTGGAGTGTAAAGGGGGGAGCGCGCGCTGAAGCTTTCTTT. Translated, it gives CAWSVKGGARAEAFF. This chain links TRBV30 with TRBJ1-1, with D perhaps matching TRBD1 (6 bases). Germline-derived CDR1 and CDR2 are GTSNPN and SVGIG (reference sequence). The CDR3 contains 15 residues. Trimming took 0 bases from V and 6 from J, leaving 17 bases between them. Using reference TRBV30 and TRBJ1-1 for the parts outside the CDR3, the full variable domain is SQTIHQWPATLVQPVGSPLSLECTVEGTSNPNLYWYRQAAGRGLQLLFYSVGIGQISSEVPQNLSASRPQDRQFILSSKKLLLSDSGFYLCAWSVKGGARAEAFFGQGTRLTVV.

The rearrangement links TRBV5-4 to TRBJ1-2; 9 bases match TRBD1. The CDR3 is made up of 15 amino acids. Germline CDR1 SGHNT, CDR2 YYREEE (reference sequence). J lost 8 bases, V lost 5 bases, and 13 bases had no gene match. This CDR3 reads CASSSTGGAQGGYTF. DNA for the CDR3: TGTGCCAGCAGTAGCACAGGGGGCGCCCAAGGCGGCTACACCTTC.

The genes are TRBV11-1 and TRBJ2-2; possibly TRBD1 for D (6 bases). Germline V gives CDR1 SGHAT, CDR2 FQDESV (reference sequence). V dropped 2 bases and J dropped 1 base, with 8 bases sitting between them. CDR3 length: 15 residues. The CDR3 bases are TGTGCCAGCAGCTTATGGGACAAGAACACCGGGGAGCTGTTTTTT. Translated: CASSLWDKNTGELFF.

CDR3 sequence: CSGVDRANYGYTF. For the CDR3, the DNA is TGCAGCGGAGTAGACAGGGCGAACTATGGCTACACCTTC. The chain employs TRBV29-1 and TRBJ1-2, with 7 nucleotides matching TRBD1. The CDR3 runs to 13 residues. Germline CDR1 SQVTM, CDR2 ANQGSEA. Germline trimming cut 7 bases from V and 2 bases from J; bases unmatched to any gene: 7.

The chain combines TRBV30 with TRBJ1-1, with 8 bases identical to TRBD1. V shed 0 bases and J 8 bases; nucleotides not matched to a gene: 5. The CDR3 loop spans 13 amino acids. Germline V gives CDR1 GTSNPN, CDR2 SVGIG (reference sequence). CDR3 in amino acids: CAWSVPGGWEAFF. CDR3 nucleotides: TGTGCCTGGAGTGTACCAGGGGGCTGGGAAGCTTTCTTT.

This chain uses TRBV1 with TRBJ2-2; TRBD2 is the table's D call and was not checked against the DNA. TRBV1 is tagged as a pseudogene. The CDR3 spans 18 residues. CDR3 nucleotide sequence: TGCACCAGCAGCCGACCTTGGACTAGTTTTAAAGGTACCGGGGAGCTGTTTTTT. This codes for CTSSRPWTSFKGTGELFF.

DNA for the CDR3: TGTGCCAGCAGCTTGGGGACTAGCGGACCCTACGAGCAGTACTTC. Its protein is CASSLGTSGPYEQYF. V is TRBV5-4 and J is TRBJ2-5, with TRBD2 matching over 10 bases. The DNA end is a closer match to TRBJ2-7, so the J assignment may be wrong. Germline loops: CDR1 SGHNT, CDR2 YYREEE (reference sequence). The length of the CDR3 is 15 residues.

This chain uses TRBV19 with TRBJ1-1; 9 nucleotides line up with TRBD1. The J segment lost 9 bases and the V segment lost 10 bases, leaving 9 bases of the junction unmatched. The CDR3 has 12 residues. CDR1 LNHDA and CDR2 SQIVND come from the germline V gene (reference sequence). The CDR3 is CATWDRVNKAFF. DNA for the CDR3: TGTGCCACCTGGGACAGGGTGAACAAAGCTTTCTTT.

The genes are TRBV14 and TRBJ1-2; 9 positions agree with TRBD1. The CDR3 covers 15 residues. V shed 5 bases and J 6 bases; nucleotides not matched to a gene: 10. CDR1 and CDR2 from the germline V gene are SGHDN and FVKESK. In DNA form, the CDR3 reads TGTGCCAGCAGCACCCGGGACAGGGTTTTCAATGGCTACACCTTC. The encoded protein is CASSTRDRVFNGYTF. Combining the CDR3 with reference TRBV14 and TRBJ1-2 gives the whole variable domain EAGVTQFPSHSVIEKGQTVTLRCDPISGHDNLYWYRRVMGKEIKFLLHFVKESKQDESGMPNNRFLAERTGGTYSTLKVQPAELEDSGVYFCASSTRDRVFNGYTFGSGTRLTVV.

This CDR3 reads CASSPVGQARETQYF. Here the CDR3 DNA reads TGTGCCAGTAGTCCCGTCGGACAGGCTAGGGAGACCCAGTACTTC. The rearrangement joins TRBV19 to TRBJ2-5; TRBD1 matches at 7 bases. The CDR3 length is 15 residues. Losses at the gene ends were 5 bases for V and 5 bases for J; bases not matched to a gene: 11. CDR1 and CDR2 from the germline V gene are LNHDA and SQIVND (reference sequence).

The chain combines TRBV25-1 with TRBJ2-3, with 9 bases aligning to TRBD2. Germline CDR1 and CDR2: MGHDK and SYGVNS. V dropped 6 bases and J dropped 3; count of bases not matched to a gene: 4. This CDR3 spans 14 amino acids. CDR3 coding DNA: TGTGCCAGCAGCATAGCGGGAGCAACAGATACGCAGTATTTT. Translation: CASSIAGATDTQYF.

This chain links TRBV2 with TRBJ1-2; TRBD1 might be the D (6 bases). CDR1 is SNHLY, CDR2 FYNNEI, per germline. The CDR3 length is 22 residues. Trimming left V 2 bases short and J 8 bases short, with 39 bases between. The CDR3 loop is CASSENGQALIKDSHVQGGYTF. CDR3 coding DNA: TGTGCCAGCAGTGAAAACGGCCAAGCTTTAATAAAGGACAGCCACGTCCAGGGGGGCTACACCTTC.

The chain is built from TRBV27 and TRBJ2-7, with D maybe TRBD2 (6 bases). Trimming stripped 3 bases from V and 5 bases from J, with 17 bases between. Germline CDR1 MNHEY, CDR2 SMNVEV (reference sequence). The CDR3 totals 15 residues. The CDR3 nucleotides read TGTGCCAGCAGTTTCTCCGGAGGGTATGGGGACGAGCAGTACTTC. The encoded protein is CASSFSGGYGDEQYF.

The rearrangement uses TRBV14 and TRBJ2-7; possible D gene TRBD1, 7 bases. V was trimmed by 5 bases and J by 4 bases, leaving 15 bases between them. CDR3 size: 14 residues. The germline gives CDR1 SGHDN, CDR2 FVKESK. The CDR3 loop reads CASSGGTELYEQYF. Written as DNA, the CDR3 is TGTGCCAGCAGCGGCGGGACAGAGCTATACGAGCAGTACTTC.

The gene calls are TRBV6-6 and TRBJ2-1; unclear D gene. Germline loops: CDR1 MNHNY, CDR2 SVGAGI (reference sequence). The CDR3 consists of 14 residues. Trimming removed 6 bases at V and 11 bases at J, with 20 bases between. The CDR3 protein is CASSPTSENPQQFF. DNA for the CDR3: TGTGCCAGCAGCCCCACCTCCGAAAACCCCCAGCAGTTCTTC.

The rearrangement joins TRBV2 to TRBJ2-5, with D possibly TRBD2 on 5 matching bases. Germline values: CDR1 SNHLY, CDR2 FYNNEI. V dropped 8 bases and J dropped 2 bases, with 12 bases sitting between them. The CDR3 length is 13 residues. Here the CDR3 reads CASHKLVQETQYF. As DNA, the CDR3 is TGTGCCAGCCACAAACTAGTTCAAGAGACCCAGTACTTC.

This clone was counted a single time. The gene calls are TRBV28 and TRBJ1-2; no clear D gene. The CDR3 length is 13 residues. The germline V and J ends were trimmed by 7 bases and 1 base, with 10 bases remaining between them. Germline V gives CDR1 MDHEN, CDR2 SYDVKM. As DNA, the CDR3 is TGTGCCAGCACCATCATGCGTAACTATGGCTACACCTTC. Encoded protein: CASTIMRNYGYTF.

This clone was found a few times. The gene calls are TRBV19 and TRBJ1-1; no clear D. Trimming stripped 5 bases from V and 0 bases from J, with 7 bases between. CDR3 length: 13 residues. Per the germline V gene, CDR1 is LNHDA and CDR2 is SQIVND (reference sequence). The CDR3 DNA reads TGTGCCAGTAGTGTCGGAATGAACACTGAAGCTTTCTTT. Its translation is CASSVGMNTEAFF.

The chain is built from TRBV27 and TRBJ2-5; TRBD2 is a possible D gene (6 bases). Trimming cost V 8 bases and J 7 bases, with 26 bases left between them. Germline CDR1 and CDR2: MNHEY and SMNVEV (reference sequence). The CDR3 extends over 16 amino acids. CDR3 coding DNA: TGTGCCAGCCGTGCGTTGGGACTGAGACAACGGGGGACCCAGTACTTC. This translates into CASRALGLRQRGTQYF.

The chain carries TRBV14 and TRBJ2-2; TRBD1 agrees at 9 bases. The CDR3 loop spans 16 amino acids. From germline, CDR1 is SGHDN and CDR2 FVKESK. The trim removed 0 bases at V and 8 bases at J, leaving 7 bases unmatched. The CDR3 DNA is TGTGCCAGCAGCCAAGAAGGGACAGGGCAATGGGGGGAGCTGTTTTTT. As protein: CASSQEGTGQWGELFF.

The rearrangement links TRBV10-2 to TRBJ2-7, with D possibly TRBD2 on 5 matching bases. Germline assignment: CDR1 WSHSY and CDR2 SAAADI. V was clipped by 6 bases and J by 1 base, with 13 bases between them. This CDR3 has 14 residues. The CDR3 DNA sequence: TGCGCCAGCAGGGCGGGTTTGGGGTCCTACGAGCAGTACTTC. This translates into CASRAGLGSYEQYF.

This chain links TRBV2 with TRBJ1-2, with D unclear. The CDR3 covers 12 residues. CDR1 SNHLY and CDR2 FYNNEI come from the germline V gene. V lost 6 bases to trimming and J lost 1 base, with 6 bases between them. The CDR3 DNA reads TGTGCCAGCAGGGGTTATAACTATGGCTACACCTTC. The encoded protein is CASRGYNYGYTF.

V is TRBV20-1 and J is TRBJ1-1; D is unresolved. The CDR3 sequence is 11 residues long. CDR1 is DFQATT and CDR2 is SNEGSKA in the germline V gene (reference sequence). Here the CDR3 DNA reads TGCAGCGCCCCCCAGAGCACTGAAGCTTTCTTT. This sequence encodes CSAPQSTEAFF.

The chain is built from TRBV6-1 and TRBJ1-1; a possible D gene is TRBD1 (5 bases). CDR3 length: 13 residues. Between the trimmed V and J ends, which lost 3 bases and 6 bases, there was a span of 11 bases. Germline V CDR1 and CDR2: MNHNS, SASEGT. The CDR3 protein is CASSDRDRAEAFF. The CDR3 bases are TGTGCCAGCAGTGACAGGGATCGGGCTGAAGCTTTCTTT.

The chain links TRBV25-1 to TRBJ2-7, with D perhaps assigned TRBD1 or TRBD2 (6 bases each). The CDR3 has 15 amino acids. Trimming left V 8 bases short and J 2 bases short, with 19 bases between. Germline values: CDR1 MGHDK, CDR2 SYGVNS. Here the CDR3 DNA reads TGTGCCAGCCGGGAGACAGGCGCAAACACCTACGAGCAGTACTTC. It codes for CASRETGANTYEQYF.

This rearrangement joins TRBV6-6 to TRBJ2-1, with 7 positions matching TRBD2. The length of the CDR3 is 15 residues. Germline-derived CDR1 and CDR2 are MNHNY and SVGAGI (reference sequence). Trimming took 2 bases from V and 2 from J; bases not matched to a gene: 3. CDR3 DNA sequence: TGTGCCAGCAGTTACGCGGGAGAAACCTACAATGAGCAGTTCTTC. The encoded protein is CASSYAGETYNEQFF.